This T cell receptor (beta chain) was sequenced in a study of blood T cell repertoires in COVID-19. The overall study: T cells, B-cell-depleted T cells, or PBMCs provided the cDNA or gDNA that served as material.

Enrolled through a virtual design, the participants were between 18 and 89 years of age and came from under 25 US areas. Categorization into cohorts depended on clinical history that participants reported. This clone showed up just a few times. Using immunoSEQ multiplex PCR, the repertoire was profiled, and TCRdb retains in-frame clones only, with some absent. The table lists about 160,000 clones, 75% to 90% of them singletons. The clonotype was recovered from a woman aged 60 to 75 who had recovered from COVID-19. The sample taken for sequencing was PBMCs or T cells enriched from blood (not recorded which).

The CDR3 region has the DNA TGTGCCAGCAGTGAAACTCAGGGCAGTGGTCCCCAGCATTTT. It codes for CASSETQGSGPQHF. This chain joins TRBV6-1 and TRBJ1-5, with a weak D call TRBD1 (5 bases). CDR1 MNHNS and CDR2 SASEGT come from the germline V gene. The CDR3 has 14 residues. The V end was cut by 2 bases, the J end by 10 bases, with 15 bases between.